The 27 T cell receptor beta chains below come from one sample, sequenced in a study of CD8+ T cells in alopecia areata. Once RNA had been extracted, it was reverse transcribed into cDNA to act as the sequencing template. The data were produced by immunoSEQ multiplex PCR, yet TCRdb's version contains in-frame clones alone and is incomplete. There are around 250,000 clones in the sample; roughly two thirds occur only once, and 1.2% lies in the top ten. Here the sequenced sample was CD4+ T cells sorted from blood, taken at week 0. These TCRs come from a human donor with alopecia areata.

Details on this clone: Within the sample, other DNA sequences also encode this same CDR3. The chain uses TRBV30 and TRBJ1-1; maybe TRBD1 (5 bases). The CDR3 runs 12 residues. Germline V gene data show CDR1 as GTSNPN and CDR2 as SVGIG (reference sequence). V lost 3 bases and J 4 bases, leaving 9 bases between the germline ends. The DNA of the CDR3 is TGTGCCTGGAGCGTTAGGGGCACTGAAGCTTTCTTT. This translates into CAWSVRGTEAFF.

This CDR3 is CASSVVGPDSPLHF. CDR3 nucleotides: TGTGCCAGCAGCGTAGTGGGGCCGGATTCACCCCTCCACTTT. The J gene is TRBJ1-6, the V gene TRBV9, with D maybe TRBD1 (5 bases). Trimming removed 0 bases from V and 8 bases from J, with 9 bases in between. CDR1 and CDR2 from the germline V gene are SGDLS and YYNGEE. The CDR3 is made up of 14 amino acids.

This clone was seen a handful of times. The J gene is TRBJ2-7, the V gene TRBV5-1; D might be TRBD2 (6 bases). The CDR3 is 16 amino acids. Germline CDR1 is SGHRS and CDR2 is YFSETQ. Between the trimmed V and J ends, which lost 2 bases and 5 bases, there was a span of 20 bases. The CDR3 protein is CASSFRGSSGEHEQYF. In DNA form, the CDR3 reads TGCGCCAGCAGCTTCCGGGGGTCCTCTGGGGAGCACGAGCAGTACTTC.

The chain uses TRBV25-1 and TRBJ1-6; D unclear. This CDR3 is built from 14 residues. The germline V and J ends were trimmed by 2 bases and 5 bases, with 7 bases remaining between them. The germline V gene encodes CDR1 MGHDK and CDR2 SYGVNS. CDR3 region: CASSEQMNNSPLHF. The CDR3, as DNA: TGTGCCAGCAGTGAACAGATGAATAATTCACCCCTCCACTTT.

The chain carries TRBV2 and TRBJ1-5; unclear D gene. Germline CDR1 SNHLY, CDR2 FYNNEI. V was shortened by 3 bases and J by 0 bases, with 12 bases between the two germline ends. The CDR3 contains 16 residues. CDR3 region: CASSEETFTSNQPQHF. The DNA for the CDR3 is TGTGCCAGCAGTGAGGAAACATTCACTAGCAATCAGCCCCAGCATTTT. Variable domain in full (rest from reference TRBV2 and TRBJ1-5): EPEVTQTPSHQVTQMGQEVILRCVPISNHLYFYWYRQILGQKVEFLVSFYNNEISEKSEIFDDQFSVERPDGSNFTLKIRSTKLEDSAMYFCASSEETFTSNQPQHFGDGTRLSIL.

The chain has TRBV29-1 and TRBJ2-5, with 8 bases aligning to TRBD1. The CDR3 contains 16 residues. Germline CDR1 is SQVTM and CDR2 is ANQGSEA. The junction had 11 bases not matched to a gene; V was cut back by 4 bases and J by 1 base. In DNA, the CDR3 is TGCAGCGTTGGAGGGCCCGGACAGGGAACCCAAGAGACCCAGTACTTC. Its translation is CSVGGPGQGTQETQYF.

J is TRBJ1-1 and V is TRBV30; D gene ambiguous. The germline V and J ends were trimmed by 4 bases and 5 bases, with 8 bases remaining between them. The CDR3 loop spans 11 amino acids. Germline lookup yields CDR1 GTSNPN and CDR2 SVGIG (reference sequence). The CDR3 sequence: CAWMRRTEAFF. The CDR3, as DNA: TGTGCCTGGATGAGGCGAACTGAAGCTTTCTTT.

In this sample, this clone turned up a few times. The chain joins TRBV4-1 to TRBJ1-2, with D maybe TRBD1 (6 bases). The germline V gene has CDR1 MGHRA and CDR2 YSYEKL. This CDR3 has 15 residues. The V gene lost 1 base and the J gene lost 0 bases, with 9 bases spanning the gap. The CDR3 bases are TGCGCCAGCAGCCAAGGGGACAAAGCTAACTATGGCTACACCTTC. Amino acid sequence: CASSQGDKANYGYTF.

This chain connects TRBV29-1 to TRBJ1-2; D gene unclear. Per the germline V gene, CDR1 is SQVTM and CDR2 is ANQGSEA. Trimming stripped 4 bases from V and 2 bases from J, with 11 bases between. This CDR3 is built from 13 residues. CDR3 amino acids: CSVGSQANYGYTF. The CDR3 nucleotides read TGCAGCGTTGGAAGCCAAGCAAACTATGGCTACACCTTC.

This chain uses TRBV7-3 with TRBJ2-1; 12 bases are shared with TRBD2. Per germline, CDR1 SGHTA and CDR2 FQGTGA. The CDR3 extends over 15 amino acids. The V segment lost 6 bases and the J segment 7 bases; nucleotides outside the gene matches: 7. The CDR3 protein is CASRTSGGIGNEQFF. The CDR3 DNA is TGTGCCAGCAGGACTAGCGGGGGAATTGGGAATGAGCAGTTCTTC. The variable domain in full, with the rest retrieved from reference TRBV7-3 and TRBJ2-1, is GAGVSQTPSNKVTEKGKYVELRCDPISGHTALYWYRQSLGQGPEFLIYFQGTGAADDSGLPNDRFFAVRPEGSVSTLKIQRTERGDSAVYLCASRTSGGIGNEQFFGPGTRLTVL.

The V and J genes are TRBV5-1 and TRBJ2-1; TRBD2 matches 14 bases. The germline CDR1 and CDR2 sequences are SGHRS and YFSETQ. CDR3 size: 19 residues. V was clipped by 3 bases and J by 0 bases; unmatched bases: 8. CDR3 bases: TGCGCCAGCAGCTCGCTCGGGACTAGCGGGGGAAGCTCCTACAATGAGCAGTTCTTC. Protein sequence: CASSSLGTSGGSSYNEQFF.

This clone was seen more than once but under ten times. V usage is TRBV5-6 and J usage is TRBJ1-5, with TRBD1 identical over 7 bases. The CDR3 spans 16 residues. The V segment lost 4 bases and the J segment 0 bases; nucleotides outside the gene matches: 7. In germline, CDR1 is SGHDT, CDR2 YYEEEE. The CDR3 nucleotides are TGTGCCAGCAGCCGGCGGGACAGATTTAGCAATCAGCCCCAGCATTTT. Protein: CASSRRDRFSNQPQHF.

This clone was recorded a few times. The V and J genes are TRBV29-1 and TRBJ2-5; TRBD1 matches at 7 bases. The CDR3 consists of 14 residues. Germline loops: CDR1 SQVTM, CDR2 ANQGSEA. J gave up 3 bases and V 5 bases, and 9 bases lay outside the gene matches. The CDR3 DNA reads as TGCAGCGTTAAGGGGACAGCAGGAGAAGAGACCCAGTACTTC. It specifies CSVKGTAGEETQYF.

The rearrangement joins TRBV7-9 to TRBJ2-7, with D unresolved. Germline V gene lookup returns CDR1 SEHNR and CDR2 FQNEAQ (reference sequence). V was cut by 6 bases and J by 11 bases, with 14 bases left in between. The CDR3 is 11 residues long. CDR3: CASSYSREEYF. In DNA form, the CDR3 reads TGTGCCAGCAGTTACAGCCGAGAGGAGTACTTC.

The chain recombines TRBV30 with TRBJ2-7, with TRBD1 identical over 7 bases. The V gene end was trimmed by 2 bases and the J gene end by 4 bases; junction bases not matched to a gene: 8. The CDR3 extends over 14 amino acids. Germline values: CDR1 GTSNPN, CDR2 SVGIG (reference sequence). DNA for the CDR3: TGTGCCTGGAGTTCAGGGACAGTCACATACGAGCAGTACTTC. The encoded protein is CAWSSGTVTYEQYF.

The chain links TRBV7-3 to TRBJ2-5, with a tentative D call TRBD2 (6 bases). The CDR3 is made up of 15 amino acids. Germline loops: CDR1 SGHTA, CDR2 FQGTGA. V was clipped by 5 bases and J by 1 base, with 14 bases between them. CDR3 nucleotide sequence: TGTGCCAGCAGCCCGGGGGTGAATTTCCAAGAGACCCAGTACTTC. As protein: CASSPGVNFQETQYF.

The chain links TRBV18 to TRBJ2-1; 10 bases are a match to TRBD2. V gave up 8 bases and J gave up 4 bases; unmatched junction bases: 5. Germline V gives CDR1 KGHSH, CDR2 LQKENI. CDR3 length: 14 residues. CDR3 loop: CASTGTSEYNEQFF. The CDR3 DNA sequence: TGTGCCAGCACCGGGACTAGCGAATACAATGAGCAGTTCTTC.

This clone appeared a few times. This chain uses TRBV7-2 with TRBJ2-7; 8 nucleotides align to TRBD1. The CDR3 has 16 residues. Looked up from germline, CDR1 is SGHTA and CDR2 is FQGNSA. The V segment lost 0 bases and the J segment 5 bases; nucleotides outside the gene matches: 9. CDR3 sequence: CASSLAVTGGNNEQYF. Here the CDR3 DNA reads TGTGCCAGCAGCTTAGCGGTCACAGGGGGAAACAACGAGCAGTACTTC.

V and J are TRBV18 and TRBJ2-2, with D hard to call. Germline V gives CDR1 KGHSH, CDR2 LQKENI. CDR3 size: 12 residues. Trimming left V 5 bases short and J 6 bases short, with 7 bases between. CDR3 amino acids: CASSASPGELFF. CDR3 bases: TGTGCCAGCTCAGCCAGCCCCGGGGAGCTGTTTTTT.

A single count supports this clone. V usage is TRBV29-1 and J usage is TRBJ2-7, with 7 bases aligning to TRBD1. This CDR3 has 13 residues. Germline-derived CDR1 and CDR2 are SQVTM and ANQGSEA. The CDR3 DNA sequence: TGCGCTAAGTCGTGGGACAGTGACTACGAGCAGTACTTC. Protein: CAKSWDSDYEQYF.

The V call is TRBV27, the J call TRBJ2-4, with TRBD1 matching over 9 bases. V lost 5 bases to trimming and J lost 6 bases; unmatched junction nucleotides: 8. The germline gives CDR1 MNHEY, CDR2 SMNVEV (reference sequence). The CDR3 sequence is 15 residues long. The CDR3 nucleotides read TGTGCCAGCAGTCAAACAGGGGGCGCAGCAAACATTCAGTACTTC. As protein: CASSQTGGAANIQYF.

CDR3 region: CASSLGITDTQYF. CDR3 DNA sequence: TGCGCCAGCAGCTTGGGAATCACAGATACGCAGTATTTT. V is TRBV5-1 and J is TRBJ2-3; no reliable D call. Germline CDR1 SGHRS, CDR2 YFSETQ. The germline V and J ends were trimmed by 0 bases and 2 bases, with 4 bases remaining between them. The CDR3 contains 13 residues.

Written as DNA, the CDR3 is TGCAGCGTGGGAACCGGGACAGGGAGAGGAAACACCATATATTTT. It encodes CSVGTGTGRGNTIYF. V is TRBV29-1 and J is TRBJ1-3, with 9 bases fitting TRBD1. After removal of 6 bases from V and 4 bases from J, the junction contained 10 bases not matched to a gene. CDR3 length equals 15 residues. Germline CDR1 and CDR2: SQVTM and ANQGSEA.

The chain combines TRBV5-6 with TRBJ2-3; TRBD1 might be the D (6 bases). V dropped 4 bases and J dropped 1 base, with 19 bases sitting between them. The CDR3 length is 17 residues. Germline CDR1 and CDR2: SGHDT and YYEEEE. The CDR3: CASSPATTGYGTDTQYF. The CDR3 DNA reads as TGTGCCAGCAGCCCGGCGACAACAGGGTACGGCACAGATACGCAGTATTTT. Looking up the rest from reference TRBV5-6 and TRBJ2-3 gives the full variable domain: DAGVTQSPTHLIKTRGQQVTLRCSPKSGHDTVSWYQQALGQGPQFIFQYYEEEERQRGNFPDRFSGHQFPNYSSELNVNALLLGDSALYLCASSPATTGYGTDTQYFGPGTRLTVL.

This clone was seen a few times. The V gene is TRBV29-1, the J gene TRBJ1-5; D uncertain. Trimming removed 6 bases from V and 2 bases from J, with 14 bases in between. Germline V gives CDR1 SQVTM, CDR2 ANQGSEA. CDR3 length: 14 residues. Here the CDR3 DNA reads TGCAGCGTCACAACTATTGGAGGCAATCAGCCCCAGCATTTT. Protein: CSVTTIGGNQPQHF.

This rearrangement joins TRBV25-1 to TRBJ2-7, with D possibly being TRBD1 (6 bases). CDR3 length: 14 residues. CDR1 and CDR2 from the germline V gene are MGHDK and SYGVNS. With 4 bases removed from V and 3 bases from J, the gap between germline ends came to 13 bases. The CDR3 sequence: CASSALDSSYEQYF. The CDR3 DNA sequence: TGTGCCAGCAGTGCCCTGGACAGTAGCTACGAGCAGTACTTC.

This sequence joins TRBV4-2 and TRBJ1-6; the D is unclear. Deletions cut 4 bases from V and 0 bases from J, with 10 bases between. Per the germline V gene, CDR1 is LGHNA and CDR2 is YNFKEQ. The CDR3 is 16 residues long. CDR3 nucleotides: TGTGCCAGCAGCCGGGAGGGTAGCTCCTATAATTCACCCCTCCACTTT. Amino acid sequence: CASSREGSSYNSPLHF.